The T cell receptor (beta chain) under discussion was sequenced for a study of blood T cell repertoires in COVID-19. Overall study: Acute and convalescent COVID-19 specimens originated in the United States, Italy and Spain. Sources were T cells, B-cell-depleted T cells, or PBMCs; the material itself was cDNA or gDNA.

Trimming took 3 bases from V and 4 from J; bases not matched to a gene: 11. This CDR3 contains 16 residues. In germline, CDR1 is LGHDT, CDR2 YNNKEL (reference sequence). Source study methods: Reference gene primer amplification gave nucleated cell count estimates. Clones were read by immunoSEQ multiplex PCR, and TCRdb kept only the in-frame ones, dropping some. From that table come the V and J calls and clone size; the DNA was used to work out D and trimming. The data hold about 130,000 clones, with more than 70% observed a single time. The chain is built from TRBV3-1 (or the pseudogene TRBV3-2) and TRBJ2-5, with 7 nucleotides matching TRBD2. Sequences were obtained from peripheral blood. This receptor was identified in a human donor in a cohort sampled during active COVID-19. The DNA for the CDR3 is TGTGCCAGCAGCCACACCGCGGGAGATATAATAGAGACCCAGTACTTC. Protein: CASSHTAGDIIETQYF.